These T cell receptor beta chains were read from a single sample in a study of blood T cell repertoires in COVID-19. Only in-frame clones appear in the TCRdb table, and some are missing; sequencing was by immunoSEQ multiplex PCR. The data hold fewer than 350,000 clones, with around nine tenths observed a single time. Material for sequencing was PBMCs or T cells enriched from blood (not recorded which). These receptors were collected from a woman in her twenties or thirties who had been exposed to COVID-19. The conserved cysteine and the conserved F or W are not part of the CDR3 here. A clone size is listed for some rows: how often the clone was seen (once, few, many), or a class if it is expanded.

>TRBV28|NA
ASSLLWPGTQY
>TRBV14|NA
ASSQAAWTSGTSYNEQF
>TRBV5-1|NA
ASSLGDRISGANVLT
>TRBV24-1|NA
ATSAREALLGEQF
>TRBV2|NA
ASTPRDEQY
>TRBV28|NA
ASSLGGINEKLF
>TRBV28|few
ASSPGGGAVYEQY
>TRBV27|NA
ASTTTSSYNSPLH
>TRBV18|NA
ASSPSGTGGLSNYGYT
>TRBV10-2|NA
ASSDWTGVGTGELF
>TRBV11-3|NA
ASSRQGLQETQY
>TRBV10-1|NA
ASSESANTEAF
>TRBV3-1/TRBV3-2|NA
ASATLRVDETQY
>TRBV28|once
ASSAASQTGVDEQF
>TRBV25-1|NA
ASSEGGRGPHNEQF
>TRBV28|once
ASHIEGRGSNQPQH
>TRBV7-9|once
ASSLRGGTDTEAF
>TRBV7-9|NA
ASSLRGTEAF
>TRBV5-5|NA
ASSLVGQGEDTQY
>TRBV5-1|NA
ASSFWSGGKTDTQY
>TRBV7-9|NA
ASSFSGLNTGELF
>TRBV20-1|NA
SAAGNTIY
>TRBV28|once
ASSSEGLAYPGELF
>TRBV2|NA
ASSDPVASGEQY
>TRBV24-1|NA
ATSDDRVQGPGEGANVLT
>TRBV28|NA
ASGQKDSPLH
>TRBV19|NA
ASTATSRGEQY
>TRBV25-1|NA
ASSESAGIGHNEQF
>TRBV20-1|NA
SATVDEQF
>TRBV28|NA
VCRDRGSQPQH
>TRBV6-2/TRBV6-3|NA
ASSYRGQGNYEQY
>TRBV19|NA
ASSDQQGRGGYT
>TRBV28|NA
ASTSIVGRQETQY
>TRBV2|NA
ASTRDFGELF
>TRBV7-8|NA
ASSPQGAGNTIY
>TRBV18|NA
ASSPPWTGVNEKLF
>TRBV27|once
ASSYEGTGVLREQF
>TRBV10-3|NA
AISEIRTGDGYT
>TRBV3-1/TRBV3-2|NA
ASSQAPGYEQY
>TRBV6-6|NA
ASSPPGNQPQH
>TRBV6-5|NA
ASREPGHRDTIY
>TRBV7-3|NA
ASALEKGAGEQF
>TRBV7-7|NA
ASSPRTGGFYNEQF
>TRBV27|NA
ASSPRGPQAGRDYEQY
>TRBV7-9|few
ASSLVRGYNSPLH
>TRBV7-3|few
ASSLGQPHEQF
>TRBV28|NA
ASSLTDSYEQY
>TRBV21-1|NA
ASSNPGLAGEETQY
>TRBV5-8|NA
ASSLNLFGELF
>TRBV5-1|few
ASSLERGYGGYT
>TRBV18|NA
ASSPTGRSTEAF
>TRBV5-4|NA
ASSSGTSGSDTQY